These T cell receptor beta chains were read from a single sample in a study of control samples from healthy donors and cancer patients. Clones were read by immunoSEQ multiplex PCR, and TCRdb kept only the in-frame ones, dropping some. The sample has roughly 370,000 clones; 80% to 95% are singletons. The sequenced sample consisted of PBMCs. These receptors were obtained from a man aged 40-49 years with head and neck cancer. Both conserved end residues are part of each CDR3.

CDR3 protein: CASSQTTGGSPLHF
V gene: TRBV4-2
CDR3 length: 14
J gene: TRBJ1-6

CDR3 protein: CASSLQGLGETQYF
V gene: TRBV19
CDR3 length: 14
J gene: TRBJ2-5

CDR3 protein: CATSRAGYTDTQYF
V gene: TRBV15
CDR3 length: 14
J gene: TRBJ2-3

CDR3 protein: CASSLGSSSYNEQFF
V gene: TRBV7-3
CDR3 length: 15
J gene: TRBJ2-1

CDR3 protein: CASSPGAGLSTDTQYF
V gene: TRBV7-7
CDR3 length: 16
J gene: TRBJ2-3

CDR3 protein: CASSPGHLGNEKLFF
V gene: TRBV4-1
CDR3 length: 15
J gene: TRBJ1-4

CDR3 protein: CASSIRTGGNTIYF
V gene: TRBV19
CDR3 length: 14
J gene: TRBJ1-3

CDR3 protein: CASSLESEQYF
V gene: TRBV5-1
CDR3 length: 11
J gene: TRBJ2-7

CDR3 protein: CSVETPRSGGETQYF
V gene: TRBV29-1
CDR3 length: 15
J gene: TRBJ2-5

CDR3 protein: CASRRGYSYNEQFF
V gene: TRBV28
CDR3 length: 14
J gene: TRBJ2-1

CDR3 protein: CASSPIIGVITDTQYF
V gene: TRBV18
CDR3 length: 16
J gene: TRBJ2-3

CDR3 protein: CASSLASGQGSGETQYF
V gene: TRBV5-1
CDR3 length: 17
J gene: TRBJ2-5

CDR3 protein: CASSLLSGATDTQYF
V gene: TRBV7-2
CDR3 length: 15
J gene: TRBJ2-3

CDR3 protein: CASSLVGIAGELFF
V gene: TRBV7-8
CDR3 length: 14
J gene: TRBJ2-2

CDR3 protein: CASSVEGTGELFF
V gene: TRBV9
CDR3 length: 13
J gene: TRBJ2-2

CDR3 protein: CASSQGQGKHQPQHF
V gene: TRBV4-1
CDR3 length: 15
J gene: TRBJ1-5

CDR3 protein: CAYGQGVNNSPLHF
V gene: TRBV7-3
CDR3 length: 14
J gene: TRBJ1-6

CDR3 protein: CASSYTSWDTEAFF
V gene: TRBV6-5
CDR3 length: 14
J gene: TRBJ1-1

CDR3 protein: CASSHPQGANSPLHF
V gene: TRBV6-2/TRBV6-3
CDR3 length: 15
J gene: TRBJ1-6

CDR3 protein: CASTASMNTEAFF
V gene: TRBV19
CDR3 length: 13
J gene: TRBJ1-1

CDR3 protein: CATSRERESNYGYTF
V gene: TRBV15
CDR3 length: 15
J gene: TRBJ1-2

CDR3 protein: CASDRGKSQPQHF
V gene: TRBV30
CDR3 length: 13
J gene: TRBJ1-5

CDR3 protein: CASSVGQNYEQYF
V gene: TRBV9
CDR3 length: 13
J gene: TRBJ2-7

CDR3 protein: CASKGDFREQFF
V gene: TRBV2
CDR3 length: 12
J gene: TRBJ2-1

CDR3 protein: CASSFAVETQYF
V gene: TRBV12-3/TRBV12-4
CDR3 length: 12
J gene: TRBJ2-5

CDR3 protein: CATSGGELFF
V gene: TRBV24-1
CDR3 length: 10
J gene: TRBJ2-2

CDR3 protein: CASSEGRQNTEAFF
V gene: TRBV6-1
CDR3 length: 14
J gene: TRBJ1-1

CDR3 protein: CASSPSGTPAAEQYF
V gene: TRBV28
CDR3 length: 15
J gene: TRBJ2-7

CDR3 protein: CASSLARHSGNTIYF
V gene: TRBV11-2
CDR3 length: 15
J gene: TRBJ1-3

CDR3 protein: CATSRERVREQFF
V gene: TRBV15
CDR3 length: 13
J gene: TRBJ2-1

CDR3 protein: CASSLRRNSPLHF
V gene: TRBV5-8
CDR3 length: 13
J gene: TRBJ1-6

CDR3 protein: CASSPWDGELFF
V gene: TRBV3-1/TRBV3-2
CDR3 length: 12
J gene: TRBJ2-2

CDR3 protein: CASSFFLTGTNYGYTF
V gene: TRBV5-5
CDR3 length: 16
J gene: TRBJ1-2

CDR3 protein: CASGQGGMIPYEQYF
V gene: TRBV10-2
CDR3 length: 15
J gene: TRBJ2-7

CDR3 protein: CASSPLGQGAAGANVLTF
V gene: TRBV18
CDR3 length: 18
J gene: TRBJ2-6

CDR3 protein: CASSQGLEAFF
V gene: TRBV6-5
CDR3 length: 11
J gene: TRBJ1-1